The entry below gives a single T cell receptor beta chain sequence along with its context. These data belong to a study of T-cell reconstitution after alpha-beta-depleted transplantation in children. The CDR3 runs 15 residues. Germline CDR1 DFQATT, CDR2 SNEGSKA (reference sequence). V was cut by 5 bases and J by 3 bases, with 19 bases left in between. Preparation of the TCRbeta library was carried out with unique molecular identifiers. TCRdb reprocessed the PCR reads via MiXCR and lists one record per CDR3 protein. The sample has fewer than 400,000 distinct CDR3 sequences, around 21% seen once. This sequence joins TRBV20-1 and TRBJ2-5; a possible D gene is TRBD2 (5 bases). The receptor was isolated from a human donor who donated a stem cell graft to a child with acute myeloid leukemia. This specimen consisted of PBMCs from the stem cell graft donor, obtained from the stem cell graft. The CDR3 loop reads CSAYPGSSNKETQYF. The CDR3 nucleotides are TGCAGTGCTTATCCGGGGTCTAGCAATAAAGAGACCCAGTACTTC.